These T cell receptor beta chains were read from a single sample in a study of T cell responses to AZD1222 COVID-19 vaccine. The protocol was immunoSEQ multiplex PCR, while the TCRdb copy is restricted to in-frame clones and leaves out a portion. The table includes over 40,000 clones, 83% detected once. Sequences were derived from peripheral blood, sampled on day 0 of AZD1222 vaccination. Source of these receptors: an adult in good health. Each CDR3 is given with its conserved first and last residue. Fields, in order: V gene, clone size, D gene, J gene, CDR3 protein, CDR3 DNA. D genes are given only for firm matches. Only part of the rows carry a size: once, few, many, or a class if the clone is expanded.

TRBV30	-	-	TRBJ1-3	CASGQGAGNTIYF	TGTGCCTCCGGCCAAGGGGCTGGAAACACCATATATTTT
TRBV24-1	-	-	TRBJ1-1	CATRAEGNTEAFF	TGTGCCACCAGAGCCGAGGGGAACACTGAAGCTTTCTTT
TRBV27	-	TRBD1	TRBJ2-7	CASSENRQGPYEQYF	TGTGCCAGCAGTGAGAACCGACAGGGACCCTACGAGCAGTACTTC
TRBV7-2	-	TRBD2	TRBJ2-5	CASSWGLEETQYF	TGTGCCAGCAGCTGGGGACTAGAAGAGACCCAGTACTTC
TRBV24-1	-	-	TRBJ1-3	CATGPGKGDTIYF	TGTGCCACCGGCCCGGGGAAAGGAGACACCATATATTTT
TRBV5-1	-	-	TRBJ2-7	CASSAVGTRGYEQYF	TGCGCCAGCAGCGCGGTGGGGACCAGAGGCTACGAGCAGTACTTC
TRBV27	few	-	TRBJ2-3	CASSWAGTLMDTQYF	TGTGCCAGCAGTTGGGCCGGGACCCTTATGGATACGCAGTATTTT
TRBV9	-	-	TRBJ2-3	CASSVVAQYTDTQYF	TGTGCCAGCAGCGTAGTTGCCCAGTACACAGATACGCAGTATTTT
TRBV18	-	-	TRBJ1-6	CASSPDSSYNSPLHF	TGTGCCAGCTCACCAGACAGCTCCTATAATTCACCCCTCCACTTT
TRBV5-1	few	-	TRBJ1-4	CASSLRGDNEKLFF	TGCGCCAGCAGCTTGAGGGGGGATAATGAAAAACTGTTTTTT
TRBV11-1	-	TRBD1	TRBJ2-2	CASTQGVRGELFF	TGTGCCAGCACCCAGGGGGTCAGGGGGGAGCTGTTTTTT
TRBV6-5	-	TRBD2	TRBJ2-7	CASIQAGGYEQYF	TGTGCCAGTATCCAAGCGGGAGGCTACGAGCAGTACTTC
TRBV6-2/TRBV6-3	-	-	TRBJ2-1	CASSYGAHSYNEQFF	TGTGCCAGCAGTTACGGGGCTCATTCCTACAATGAGCAGTTCTTC
TRBV28	-	TRBD1	TRBJ2-2	CASSINPPGQTNTGELFF	TGTGCCAGCAGTATAAACCCCCCGGGACAGACTAACACCGGGGAGCTGTTTTTT
TRBV12-3/TRBV12-4	-	-	TRBJ2-1	CASSFAGAEQFF	TGTGCCAGCAGTTTCGCGGGGGCCGAGCAGTTCTTC
TRBV24-1	-	TRBD1	TRBJ1-2	CATPGQGNYGYTF	TGTGCCACCCCCGGACAGGGAAACTATGGCTACACCTTC
TRBV28	-	-	TRBJ2-5	CASSFPGARSETQYF	TGTGCCAGCAGTTTCCCGGGGGCGAGGTCGGAGACCCAGTACTTC
TRBV30	once	-	TRBJ2-1	CACHDWGRESSYNEQFF	TGTGCCTGTCACGACTGGGGTCGGGAGAGCTCCTACAATGAGCAGTTCTTC
TRBV28	-	-	TRBJ1-5	CASISDSYNQPQHF	TGTGCCAGCATCTCGGACAGTTACAATCAGCCCCAGCATTTT
TRBV3-1/TRBV3-2	-	-	TRBJ1-5	CASSSRGAGQPQHF	TGTGCCAGCAGCTCGCGGGGGGCAGGTCAGCCCCAGCATTTT
TRBV27	once	-	TRBJ1-1	CASSLILGSNTEAFF	TGTGCCAGCAGTTTAATTTTGGGATCTAACACTGAAGCTTTCTTT
TRBV28	-	TRBD1	TRBJ1-5	CASSLDPGTAQPQHF	TGTGCCAGCAGTTTAGACCCCGGGACAGCGCAGCCCCAGCATTTT
TRBV18	-	-	TRBJ1-2	CASSPRREGDYGYTF	TGTGCCAGCTCACCACGACGAGAAGGAGACTATGGCTACACCTTC
TRBV28	once	-	TRBJ1-2	CASQTPDYGYTF	TGTGCCAGCCAGACACCGGACTATGGCTACACCTTC
TRBV18	-	-	TRBJ2-3	CASSSTATQYF	TGTGCCAGCTCATCGACGGCAACGCAGTATTTT
TRBV4-3	-	-	TRBJ2-2	CASSPQDRWNTGELFF	TGCGCCAGCAGCCCTCAGGACAGATGGAACACCGGGGAGCTGTTTTTT
TRBV27	-	-	TRBJ2-3	CASSLNSWTADTQYF	TGTGCCAGCAGTTTAAACTCCTGGACCGCAGATACGCAGTATTTT
TRBV7-2	-	-	TRBJ2-7	CASSFSDTGYEQYF	TGTGCCAGCAGCTTCTCGGACACAGGCTACGAGCAGTACTTC
TRBV5-1	-	TRBD2	TRBJ2-5	CASSRGLAVQETQYF	TGCGCCAGCAGCCGGGGACTAGCGGTCCAAGAGACCCAGTACTTC
TRBV25-1	-	-	TRBJ1-2	CASSVGTTYGYTF	TGTGCCAGCAGCGTGGGGACGACCTATGGCTACACCTTC